This T cell receptor (beta chain) was sequenced for a study of OX40 agonist ivuxolimab in advanced cancers. Study-wide background: Ivuxolimab, an antibody that agonizes OX40 (CD134), was administered to the patients. Patients got intravenous ivuxolimab at 0.01 to 10 mg/kg every 2 weeks.

The data were produced by immunoSEQ multiplex PCR, yet TCRdb's version contains in-frame clones alone and is incomplete. The sample includes approximately 40,000 clones, approximately 80% seen only once; the top ten take around 8%. Germline V gives CDR1 ENHRY, CDR2 SYGVKD. Trimming cost V 9 bases and J 6 bases; bases outside gene matches: 15. The CDR3 has 16 amino acids. The V gene is TRBV10-3, the J gene TRBJ2-1; 9 bases map to TRBD2. This clonotype was obtained from an adult with an advanced solid tumor such as melanoma, head and neck, liver or kidney cancer. The sequences come from CD4+ or CD8+ T cells sorted from blood, collected in a trial of the OX40 agonist ivuxolimab. This CDR3 reads CAISASLGLAINEQFF. The CDR3 nucleotides read TGTGCCATTTCAGCCTCACTCGGACTAGCGATCAATGAGCAGTTCTTC.